This T cell receptor beta chain stems from a study of cytomegalovirus exposure and HLA in healthy donors. It was with 60 Vbeta and 13 Jbeta primers that the PCR ran. The repertoire was sequenced with immunoSEQ multiplex PCR; TCRdb's copy has only in-frame clones and lacks some. The data show roughly 150,000 clones, roughly 80% seen once. This clone was seen just once. After removal of 0 bases from V and 4 bases from J, the junction contained 12 bases not matched to a gene. Germline V gene data show CDR1 as LGHNA and CDR2 as YNFKEQ. The CDR3 has 18 amino acids. The sequenced sample was PBMCs. The V and J genes are TRBV4-2 and TRBJ2-1; 7 bases match TRBD2. This clonotype was sampled from a female donor in good health and CMV-seronegative. The CDR3 DNA is TGTGCCAGCAGCCAAGATTGGAACGGGGGGAACGCATACAATGAGCAGTTCTTC. Its translation: CASSQDWNGGNAYNEQFF.